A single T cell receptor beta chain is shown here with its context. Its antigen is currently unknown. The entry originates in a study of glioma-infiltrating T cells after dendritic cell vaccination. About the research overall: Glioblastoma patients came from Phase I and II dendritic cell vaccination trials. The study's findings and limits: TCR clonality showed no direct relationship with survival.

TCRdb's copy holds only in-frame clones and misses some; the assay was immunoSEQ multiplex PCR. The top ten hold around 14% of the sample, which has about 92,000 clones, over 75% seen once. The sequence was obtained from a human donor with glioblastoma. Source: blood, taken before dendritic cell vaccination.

The CDR3 DNA reads TGTGCCAGCAGCCCTAGGGCGGGGGGCTCCGAGCAGTACTTC. This codes for CASSPRAGGSEQYF. V and J are TRBV5-4 and TRBJ2-7; 8 bases are shared with TRBD2. The junction had 9 bases not matched to a gene; V was cut back by 4 bases and J by 6 bases. Germline loops: CDR1 SGHNT, CDR2 YYREEE (reference sequence). The length of the CDR3 is 14 residues.